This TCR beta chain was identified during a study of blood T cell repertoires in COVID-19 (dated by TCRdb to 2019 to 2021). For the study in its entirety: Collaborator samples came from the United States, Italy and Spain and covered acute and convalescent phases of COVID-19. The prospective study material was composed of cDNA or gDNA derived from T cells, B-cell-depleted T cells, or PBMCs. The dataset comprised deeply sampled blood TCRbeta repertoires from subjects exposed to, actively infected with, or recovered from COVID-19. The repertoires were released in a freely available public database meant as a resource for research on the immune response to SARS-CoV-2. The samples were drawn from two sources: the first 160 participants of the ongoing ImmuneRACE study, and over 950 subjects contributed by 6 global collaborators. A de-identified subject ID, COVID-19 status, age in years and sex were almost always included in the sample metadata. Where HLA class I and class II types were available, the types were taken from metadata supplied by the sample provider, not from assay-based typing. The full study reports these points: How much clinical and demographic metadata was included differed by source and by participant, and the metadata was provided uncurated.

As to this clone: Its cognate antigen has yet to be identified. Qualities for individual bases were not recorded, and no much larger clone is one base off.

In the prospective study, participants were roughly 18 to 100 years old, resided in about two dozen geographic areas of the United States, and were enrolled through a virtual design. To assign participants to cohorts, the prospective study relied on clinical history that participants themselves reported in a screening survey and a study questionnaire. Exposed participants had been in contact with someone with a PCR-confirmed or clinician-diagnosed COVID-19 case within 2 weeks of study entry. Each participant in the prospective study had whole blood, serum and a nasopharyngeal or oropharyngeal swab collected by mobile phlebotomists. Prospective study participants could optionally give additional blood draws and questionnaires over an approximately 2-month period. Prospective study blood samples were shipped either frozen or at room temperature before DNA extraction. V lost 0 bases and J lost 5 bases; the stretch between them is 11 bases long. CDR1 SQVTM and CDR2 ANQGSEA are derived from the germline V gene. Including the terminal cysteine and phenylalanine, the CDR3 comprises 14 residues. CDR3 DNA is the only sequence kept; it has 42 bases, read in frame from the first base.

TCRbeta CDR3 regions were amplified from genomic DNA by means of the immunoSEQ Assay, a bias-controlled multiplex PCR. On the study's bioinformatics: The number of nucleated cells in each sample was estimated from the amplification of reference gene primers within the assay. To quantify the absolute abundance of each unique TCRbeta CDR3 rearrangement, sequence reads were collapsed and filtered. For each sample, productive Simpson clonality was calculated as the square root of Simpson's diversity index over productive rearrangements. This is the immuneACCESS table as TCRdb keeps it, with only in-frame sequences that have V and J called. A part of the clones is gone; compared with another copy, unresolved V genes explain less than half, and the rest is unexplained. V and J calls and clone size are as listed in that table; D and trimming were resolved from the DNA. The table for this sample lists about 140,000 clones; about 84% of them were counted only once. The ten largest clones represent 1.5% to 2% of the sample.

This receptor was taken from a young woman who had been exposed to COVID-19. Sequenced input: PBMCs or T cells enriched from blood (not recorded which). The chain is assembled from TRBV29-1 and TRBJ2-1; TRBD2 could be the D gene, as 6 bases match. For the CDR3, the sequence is CSVEEATRNNEQFF. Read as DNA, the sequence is TGCAGCGTTGAAGAGGCGACTAGAAACAATGAGCAGTTCTTC.